This TCR beta chain emerged from a study of shared clonotypes between healthy human individuals (dated by TCRdb to the early 2020s). Some background on the complete study: A few men and a couple of women, aged 18 to 49 years, made up the cohort. For each donor, CD4 naive and CD4 memory were each given three plates, CD8 naive was given two plates, and CD8 memory was given one plate. To estimate repertoire size and how much clonotypes are shared between individuals, the study performed deep sequencing of blood TCR repertoires from a few healthy adults. Different laboratories and diverse techniques were used to prepare libraries and sequence TCR repertoires, to increase sequencing depth and limit assay-specific biases. Per donor, leukapheresis produced somewhere between about 0.85 and 10 billion PBMCs. The paper as a whole reports these results and caveats: Sampling was restricted to blood, and TCR repertoires in tissue are likely to differ from TCR repertoires in blood. Rarefaction of sorted-subset datasets indicated incomplete sequencing despite the large sequencing depth. Because the study included only a small number of donors, the genetic and exposure-history diversity represented was limited. Naive subsets generally had larger estimated clonotype richness than memory subsets. Across four donors, roughly 5.4% of naive CD4, roughly 3.3% of naive CD8, around 2.5% of memory CD4, and approximately 0.42% of memory CD8 clonotypes were shared. Pairwise subsampling indicated that sequencing depth was expected to affect the degree of clonotype sharing among donors. Clonotypes shared by all four sorted-subset donors showed higher generation probabilities than non-shared clonotypes.

From the cysteine up to the phenylalanine, the CDR3 has a length of 18 residues. Only the CDR3 DNA stays, 54 bases, in frame from base 1. CDR1 and CDR2 were assigned from the germline V gene as SGDLS and YYNGEE. V and J are trimmed by 3 bases and 6 bases, and the gene matches miss 14 bases of the junction. Healthy HIV-negative adults with no recently reported acute infections or vaccinations were included as donors. All donors were Caucasian adults living in Nashville, Tennessee, USA. Magnetic negative selection was used to enrich CD4+ T cells, after which naive cells were positively selected on CD45RA and the negative fraction became the memory subset. Blood was obtained by leukapheresis, after which PBMCs were separated by Ficoll-Histopaque density gradient centrifugation and cryopreserved in liquid nitrogen vapor phase. Analytical flow cytometry was used to check the purity and quantity of each magnetically sorted T cell population. Genomic DNA was isolated from every sorted fraction and measured by UV absorbance on a Nanodrop 2000c.

Using the deep immunoSEQ assay, TCR CDR3 regions were amplified from genomic DNA by multiplex PCR. Extracted genomic DNA from each cell subset was distributed evenly across all wells of several immunoSEQ 96-well plates, and each plate was treated as a replicate. For sorted subsets, each replicate PCR was loaded with 150 to 250 ng genomic DNA, equivalent to approximately 27,000 T cell genomes. Purified libraries were measured with a Qubit 3.0 fluorometer, size-checked on a Bioanalyzer 2100, and measured again with the KAPA Library Quantification kit. A separate single-read 150-cycle Illumina NextSeq 550 flow cell was used to sequence each immunoSEQ 96-well plate. Per the authors' processing: Because the immunoSEQ output included only junctional sequences and no quality scores, the filtering could not be the same as the filtering used for full-length reads. To assign V/J genes and CDR3, sequences were annotated against IMGT germline references using PyIR, a Python wrapper for IgBLAST v1.9. Reads with weak V/J assignments (E-value above 1e-6), missing CDR3, stop codons, out-of-frame junctions, or ambiguous translated residues were removed. V3J clonotypes were defined as sequences sharing an identical inferred V gene, J gene, and CDR3 amino acid sequence. Percentage overlap between repertoires was computed as shared unique clonotypes divided by the size of the smaller repertoire. Richness of each repertoire was evaluated using RTK rarefaction, the Chao1 estimator, and Recon v2.1 estimates of unobserved clonotypes. For all TCRbeta clonotypes obtained by the gDNA method from several donors, generation probabilities were computed with OLGA. The immuneACCESS repertoire file appears here via TCRdb, limited to in-frame rearrangements. These files lack a portion of the clones; in checked studies, under half of the deficit traces to unresolved V genes, and the cause of the others is not known. Clone size and the V and J calls come from that table; the DNA yielded D and trimming. For this sample the table gives about 1 million clones, of which around three quarters were detected only once. The top ten clones comprise under 0.6% of the sample.

A few counts support this clone. Its specific antigen is unknown. No clone much larger than this one lies a single base away; base qualities are absent. The sequencing input was memory CD4+ T cells from PBMCs. The cell subset or site label for this specimen denotes: CD45RA-negative fraction. The clonotype originates from a man aged 18 to 35 in good health. Some clones in this sample may be carry-over from other donors' samples. Recombination connected TRBV9 to TRBJ2-3; TRBD2 agrees with 12 junctional bases. Here is the DNA: TGTGCCAGCAGCGCGACTCCGGGGAAGACTAGCGGGAGTGATACGCAGTATTTT. This yields the protein CASSATPGKTSGSDTQYF.